This T cell receptor beta chain emerged from a study of blood T cell repertoires in COVID-19. Across the whole study: Italy, Spain and the United States were the sources of the convalescent and acute COVID-19 samples. Sources were T cells, B-cell-depleted T cells, or PBMCs; the material itself was cDNA or gDNA.

The germline gives CDR1 LNHDA, CDR2 SQIVND (reference sequence). The CDR3 is made up of 15 amino acids. The germline V and J ends were trimmed by 7 bases and 0 bases, with 13 bases remaining between them. Per the original data handling: Amplifying reference gene primers gave estimates of nucleated cell counts. The table came from immunoSEQ multiplex PCR; TCRdb's copy has only in-frame clones and leaves some out. D and trimming come from the DNA, and the V and J calls and clone size come from that table. The table has approximately 240,000 clones, around 82% seen once. This TCR derives from a woman at least 80 years old with active or convalescent COVID-19. The sequenced sample consisted of peripheral blood. This chain joins TRBV19 and TRBJ1-3; D is unclear. CDR3 sequence reads: CASMLAVDSGNTIYF. Written as DNA, the CDR3 is TGTGCCAGTATGCTAGCAGTAGACTCTGGAAACACCATATATTTT.